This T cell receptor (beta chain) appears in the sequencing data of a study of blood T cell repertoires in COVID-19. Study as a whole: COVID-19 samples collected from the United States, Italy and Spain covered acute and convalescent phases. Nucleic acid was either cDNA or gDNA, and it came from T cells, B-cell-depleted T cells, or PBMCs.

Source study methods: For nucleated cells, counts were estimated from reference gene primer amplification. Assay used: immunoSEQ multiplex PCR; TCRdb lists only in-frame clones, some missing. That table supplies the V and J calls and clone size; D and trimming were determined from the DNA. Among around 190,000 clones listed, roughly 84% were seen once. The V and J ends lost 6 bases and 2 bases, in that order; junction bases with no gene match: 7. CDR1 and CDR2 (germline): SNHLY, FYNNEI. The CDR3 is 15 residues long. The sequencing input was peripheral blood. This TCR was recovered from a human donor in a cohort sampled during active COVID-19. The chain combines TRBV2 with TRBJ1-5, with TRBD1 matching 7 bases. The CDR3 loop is CASSVNGQGNQPQHF. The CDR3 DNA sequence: TGTGCCAGCAGCGTAAACGGACAGGGCAATCAGCCCCAGCATTTT.